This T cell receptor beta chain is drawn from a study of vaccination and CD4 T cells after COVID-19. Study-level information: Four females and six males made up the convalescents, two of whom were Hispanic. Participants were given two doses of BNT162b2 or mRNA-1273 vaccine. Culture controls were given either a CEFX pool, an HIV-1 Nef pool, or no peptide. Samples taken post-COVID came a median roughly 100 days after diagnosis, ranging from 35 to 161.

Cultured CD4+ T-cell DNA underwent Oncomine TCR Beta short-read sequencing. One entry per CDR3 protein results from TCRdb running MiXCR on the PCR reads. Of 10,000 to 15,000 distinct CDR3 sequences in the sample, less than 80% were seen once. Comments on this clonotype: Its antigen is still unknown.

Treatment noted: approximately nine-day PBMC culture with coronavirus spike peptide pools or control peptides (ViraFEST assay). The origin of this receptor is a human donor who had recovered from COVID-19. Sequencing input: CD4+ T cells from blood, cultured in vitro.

The DNA of the CDR3 is TGTGCCAGCAGCCCCACAGGGACAATCTCCTACGAGCAGTACTTC. Amino acids: CASSPTGTISYEQYF. This chain uses TRBV7-2 with TRBJ2-7; possible D gene TRBD1, 6 bases. Between the trimmed V and J ends, which lost 5 bases and 0 bases, there was a span of 14 bases. The CDR3 runs to 15 residues. The V gene's germline CDR1 is SGHTA and CDR2 FQGNSA.